The source of this T cell receptor beta chain is a study of spatial heterogeneity in lung cancer. Every cDNA TCR molecule received its own unique molecular identifier. TCRdb called the 5' RACE reads again in MiXCR, with one record for every CDR3 protein. The data hold under 150,000 distinct CDR3 sequences, with more than 10% observed a single time. The time point was: blood at routine non-recurrence follow-up after resection. Unsorted whole RNA samples from tumor, nontumor lung or frozen PBMC were sequenced. Concerning this clonotype: A much larger clone lies one base from this, so it may be a read error.

The CDR3 loop spans 12 amino acids. The V and J ends lost 3 bases and 13 bases respectively, with 15 bases between them. V and J are TRBV12-3 or TRBV12-4 and TRBJ1-2, with a possible D match to TRBD1 (6 bases). Source: PBMCs, taken at follow-up. The TCR sequence derives from a female donor with early-stage non-small cell lung cancer. Here the CDR3 DNA reads TGTGCCAGCAGTTTTGGGGACACTGCCTGCACCTTC. It yields the protein CASSFGDTACTF.